This TCR beta chain was captured by sequencing in a study of response to subunit inactivated influenza vaccine. General study points: The authors put forward the suggestion that each seasonal influenza vaccination may bring in only a limited number of new T cells.

Germline lookup yields CDR1 SGHTA and CDR2 FQGNSA. V shed 4 bases, J shed 0 bases, and the junction held 2 bases outside the gene matches. This CDR3 region has 14 residues. TCRdb re-called the RT-PCR reads through MiXCR, storing one row per CDR3 protein. The sample includes over 450,000 distinct CDR3 sequences, 10% to 15% of them seen just once. In its sample, this clonotype was seen a few times. What it binds is not known. The chain combines TRBV7-2 with TRBJ2-5; 7 bases agree with TRBD2. This TCR came from a man aged 50 or older who received an inactivated influenza vaccine. The sample consisted of PBMCs from blood, taken 35 to 45 days after vaccination. CDR3 bases: TGTGCCAGCAGCTCCGGGGGGAACCAAGAGACCCAGTACTTC. Its protein product is CASSSGGNQETQYF. The full variable domain, in which reference TRBV7-2 and TRBJ2-5 provide the parts outside the CDR3, is GAGVSQSPSNKVTEKGKDVELRCDPISGHTALYWYRQSLGQGLEFLIYFQGNSAPDKSGLPSDRFSAERTGGSVSTLTIQRTQQEDSAVYLCASSSGGNQETQYFGPGTRLLVL.